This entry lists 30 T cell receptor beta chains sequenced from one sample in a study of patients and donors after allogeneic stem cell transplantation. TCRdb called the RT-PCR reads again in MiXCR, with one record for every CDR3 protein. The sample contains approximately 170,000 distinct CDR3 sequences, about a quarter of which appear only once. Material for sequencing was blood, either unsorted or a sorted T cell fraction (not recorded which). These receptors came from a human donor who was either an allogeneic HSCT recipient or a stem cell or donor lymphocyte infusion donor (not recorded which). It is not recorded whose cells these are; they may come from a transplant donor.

The CDR3 loop reads CATHLTGGPDYEQYF. In nucleotides, the CDR3 is TGTGCCACCCACCTGACGGGAGGGCCAGATTACGAGCAGTACTTC. V is TRBV6-2 or TRBV6-3 and J is TRBJ2-7; 8 positions agree with TRBD2. The CDR3 is 15 residues long. The V and J ends lost 10 bases and 4 bases, in that order; junction bases with no gene match: 15. Germline CDR1 MNHEY, CDR2 SVGEGT.

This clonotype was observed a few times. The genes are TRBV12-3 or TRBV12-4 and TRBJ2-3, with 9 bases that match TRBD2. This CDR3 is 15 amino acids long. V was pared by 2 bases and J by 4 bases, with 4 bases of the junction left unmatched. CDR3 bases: TGTGCCAGCAGTTTACGGCGGGGGGGCCCAGATACGCAGTATTTT. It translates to CASSLRRGGPDTQYF.

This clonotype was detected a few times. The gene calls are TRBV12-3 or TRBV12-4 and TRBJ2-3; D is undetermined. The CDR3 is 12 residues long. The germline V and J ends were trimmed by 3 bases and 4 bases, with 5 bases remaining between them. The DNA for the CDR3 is TGTGCCAGCAGTTTCTTCCCAGATACGCAGTATTTT. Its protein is CASSFFPDTQYF.

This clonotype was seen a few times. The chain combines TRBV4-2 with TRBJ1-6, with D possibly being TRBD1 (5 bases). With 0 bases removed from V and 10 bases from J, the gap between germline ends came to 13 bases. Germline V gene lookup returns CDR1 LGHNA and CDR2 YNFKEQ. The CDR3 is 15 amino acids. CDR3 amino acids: CASSQDSGAGSPLHF. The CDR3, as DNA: TGTGCCAGCAGCCAAGATTCTGGGGCAGGCTCACCCCTCCACTTT.

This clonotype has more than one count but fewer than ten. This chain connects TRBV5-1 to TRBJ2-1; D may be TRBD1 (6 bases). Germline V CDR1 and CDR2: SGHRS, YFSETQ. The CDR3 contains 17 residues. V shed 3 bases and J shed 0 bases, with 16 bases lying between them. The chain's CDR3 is CASSSLRSGDSYNEQFF. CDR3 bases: TGCGCCAGCAGCTCTCTACGCTCAGGGGACTCCTACAATGAGCAGTTCTTC.

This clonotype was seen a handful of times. The DNA of the CDR3 is TGTGCCAGCAGCCGAGCTAGCGGGGTATACAATGAGCAGTTCTTC. Protein: CASSRASGVYNEQFF. This chain uses TRBV3-1 with TRBJ2-1; the match to TRBD2 covers 9 bases. After removal of 4 bases from V and 4 bases from J, the junction contained 5 bases not matched to a gene. The CDR3 covers 15 residues. The germline V gene has CDR1 LGHDT and CDR2 YNNKEL (reference sequence).

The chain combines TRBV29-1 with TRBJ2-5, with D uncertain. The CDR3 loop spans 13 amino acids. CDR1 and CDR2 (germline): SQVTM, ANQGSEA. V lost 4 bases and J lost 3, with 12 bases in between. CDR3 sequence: CSVAGQEKETQYF. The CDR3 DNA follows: TGCAGCGTTGCCGGGCAGGAAAAAGAGACCCAGTACTTC.

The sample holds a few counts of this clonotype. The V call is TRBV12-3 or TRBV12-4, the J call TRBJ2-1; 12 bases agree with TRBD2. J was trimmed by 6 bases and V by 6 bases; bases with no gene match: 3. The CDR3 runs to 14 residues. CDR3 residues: CASRPSGGANEQFF. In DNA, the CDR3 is TGTGCCAGCAGACCTAGCGGGGGGGCCAATGAGCAGTTCTTC.

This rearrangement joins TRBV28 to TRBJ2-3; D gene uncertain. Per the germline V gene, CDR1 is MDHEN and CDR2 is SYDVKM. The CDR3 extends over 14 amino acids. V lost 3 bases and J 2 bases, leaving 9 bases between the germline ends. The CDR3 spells CASSLEPITDTQYF. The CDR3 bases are TGTGCCAGCAGTTTGGAACCGATCACAGATACGCAGTATTTT.

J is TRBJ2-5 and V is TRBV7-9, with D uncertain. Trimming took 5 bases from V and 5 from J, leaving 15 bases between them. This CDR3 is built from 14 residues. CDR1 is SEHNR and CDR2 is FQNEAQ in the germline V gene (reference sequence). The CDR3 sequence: CASSHSPETETQYF. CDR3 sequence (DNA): TGTGCCAGCAGCCACTCACCGGAAACGGAGACCCAGTACTTC.

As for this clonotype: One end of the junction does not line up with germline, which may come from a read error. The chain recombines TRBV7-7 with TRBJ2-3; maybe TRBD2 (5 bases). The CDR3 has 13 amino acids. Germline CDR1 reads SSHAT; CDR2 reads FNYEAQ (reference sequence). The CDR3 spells CASSLVVGEMQYF. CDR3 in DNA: TGTGCTAGCAGCTTAGTGGTGGGAGAGATGCAGTATTTT.

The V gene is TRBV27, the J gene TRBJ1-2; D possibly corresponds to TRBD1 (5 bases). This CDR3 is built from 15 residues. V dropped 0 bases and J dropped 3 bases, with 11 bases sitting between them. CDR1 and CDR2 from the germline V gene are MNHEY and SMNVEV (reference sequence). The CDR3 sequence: CASSLSVQGDYGYTF. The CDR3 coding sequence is TGTGCCAGCAGTTTATCGGTCCAGGGCGACTATGGCTACACCTTC.

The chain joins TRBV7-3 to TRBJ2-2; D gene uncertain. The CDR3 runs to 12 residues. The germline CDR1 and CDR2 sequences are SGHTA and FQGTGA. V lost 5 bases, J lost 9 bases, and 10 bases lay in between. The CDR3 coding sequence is TGTGCCAGCAGCGACCCCTTCCGGGAGCTGTTTTTT. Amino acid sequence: CASSDPFRELFF. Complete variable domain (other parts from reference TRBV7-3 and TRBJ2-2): GAGVSQTPSNKVTEKGKYVELRCDPISGHTALYWYRQSLGQGPEFLIYFQGTGAADDSGLPNDRFFAVRPEGSVSTLKIQRTERGDSAVYLCASSDPFRELFFGEGSRLTVL.

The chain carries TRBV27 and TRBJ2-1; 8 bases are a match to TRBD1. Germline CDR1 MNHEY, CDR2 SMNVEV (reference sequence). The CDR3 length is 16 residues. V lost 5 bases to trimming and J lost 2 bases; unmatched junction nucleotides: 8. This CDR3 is CASSLTGTGPYNEQFF. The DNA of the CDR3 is TGTGCCAGCAGTCTGACTGGGACAGGTCCCTACAATGAGCAGTTCTTC.

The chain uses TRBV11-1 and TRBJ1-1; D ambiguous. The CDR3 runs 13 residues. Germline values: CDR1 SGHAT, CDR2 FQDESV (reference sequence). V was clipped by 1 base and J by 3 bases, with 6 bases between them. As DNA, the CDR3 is TGTGCCAGCAGCTTAGTCTGGGACACTGAAGCTTTCTTT. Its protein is CASSLVWDTEAFF.

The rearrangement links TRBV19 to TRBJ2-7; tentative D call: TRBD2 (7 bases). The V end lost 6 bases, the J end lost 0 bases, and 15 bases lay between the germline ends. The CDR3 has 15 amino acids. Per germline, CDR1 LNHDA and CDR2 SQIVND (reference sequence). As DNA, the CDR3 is TGTGCCAGTAGCGGTCTAGCGGACAGCTCCTACGAGCAGTACTTC. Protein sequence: CASSGLADSSYEQYF.

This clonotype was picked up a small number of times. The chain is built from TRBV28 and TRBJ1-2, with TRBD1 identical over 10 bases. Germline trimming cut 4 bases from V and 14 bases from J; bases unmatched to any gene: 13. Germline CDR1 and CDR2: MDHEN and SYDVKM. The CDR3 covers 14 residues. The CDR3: CASSSISGTGELTF. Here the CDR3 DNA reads TGTGCCAGCAGTTCCATCTCCGGGACAGGGGAGCTAACCTTC.

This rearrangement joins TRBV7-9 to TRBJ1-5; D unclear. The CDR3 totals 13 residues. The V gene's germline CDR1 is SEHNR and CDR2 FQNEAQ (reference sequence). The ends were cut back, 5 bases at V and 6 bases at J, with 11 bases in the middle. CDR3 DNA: TGTGCCAGCAGCGAAGACTGGTTTCAGCCCCAGCATTTT. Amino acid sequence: CASSEDWFQPQHF.

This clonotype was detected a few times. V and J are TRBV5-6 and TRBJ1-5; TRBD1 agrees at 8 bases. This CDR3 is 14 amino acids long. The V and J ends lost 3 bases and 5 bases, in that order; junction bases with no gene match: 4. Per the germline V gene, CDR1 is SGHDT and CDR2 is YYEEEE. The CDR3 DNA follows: TGTGCCAGCAGCTCTTGGACAGGGCATCAGCCCCAGCATTTT. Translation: CASSSWTGHQPQHF.

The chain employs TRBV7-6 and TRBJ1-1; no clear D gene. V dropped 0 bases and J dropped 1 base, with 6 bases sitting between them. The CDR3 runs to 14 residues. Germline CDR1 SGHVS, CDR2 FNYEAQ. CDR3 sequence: CASSLAEGNTEAFF. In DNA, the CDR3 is TGTGCCAGCAGCTTAGCCGAAGGGAACACTGAAGCTTTCTTT. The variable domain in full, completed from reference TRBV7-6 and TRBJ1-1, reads GAGVSQSPRYKVTKRGQDVALRCDPISGHVSLYWYRQALGQGPEFLTYFNYEAQQDKSGLPNDRFSAERPEGSISTLTIQRTEQRDSAMYRCASSLAEGNTEAFFGQGTRLTVV.

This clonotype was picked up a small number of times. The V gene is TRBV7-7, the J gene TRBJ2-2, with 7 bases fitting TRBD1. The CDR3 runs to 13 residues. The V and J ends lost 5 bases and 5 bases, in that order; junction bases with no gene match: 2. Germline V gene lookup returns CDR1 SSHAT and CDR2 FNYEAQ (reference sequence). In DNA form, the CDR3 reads TGTGCCAGCAGCAAGGACAGGACCGGGGAGCTGTTTTTT. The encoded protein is CASSKDRTGELFF.

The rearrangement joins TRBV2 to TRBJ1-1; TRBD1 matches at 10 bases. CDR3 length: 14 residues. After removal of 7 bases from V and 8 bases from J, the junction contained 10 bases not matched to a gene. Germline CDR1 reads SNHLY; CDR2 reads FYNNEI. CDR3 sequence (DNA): TGTGCCAGCATACTGGGACAGGGGATTATCGAAGCTTTCTTT. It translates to CASILGQGIIEAFF.

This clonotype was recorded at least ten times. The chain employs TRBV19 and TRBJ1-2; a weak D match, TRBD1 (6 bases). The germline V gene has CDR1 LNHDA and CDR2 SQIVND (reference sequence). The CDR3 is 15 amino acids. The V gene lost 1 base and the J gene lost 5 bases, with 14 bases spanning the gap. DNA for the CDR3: TGTGCCAGTAGTATAGTTTCGGACAGTGTTTATGGCTACACCTTC. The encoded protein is CASSIVSDSVYGYTF.

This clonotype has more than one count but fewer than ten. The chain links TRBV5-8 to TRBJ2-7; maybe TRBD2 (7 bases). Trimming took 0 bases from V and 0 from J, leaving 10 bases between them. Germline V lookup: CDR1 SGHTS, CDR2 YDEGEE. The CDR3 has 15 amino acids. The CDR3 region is CASSLVGGGSYEQYF. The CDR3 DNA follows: TGTGCCAGCAGCTTGGTAGGGGGGGGCTCCTACGAGCAGTACTTC.

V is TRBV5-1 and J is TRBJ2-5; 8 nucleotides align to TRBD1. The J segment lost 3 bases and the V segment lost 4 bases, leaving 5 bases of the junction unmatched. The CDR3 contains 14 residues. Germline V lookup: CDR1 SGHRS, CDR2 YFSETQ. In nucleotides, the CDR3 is TGCGCCAGCAGCCTGGGACAGGCGAAAGAGACCCAGTACTTC. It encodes CASSLGQAKETQYF.

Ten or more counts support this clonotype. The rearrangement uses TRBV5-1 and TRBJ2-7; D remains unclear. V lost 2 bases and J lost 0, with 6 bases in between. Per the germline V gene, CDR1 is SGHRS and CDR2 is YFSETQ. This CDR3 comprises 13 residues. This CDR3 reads CASSFGSSYEQYF. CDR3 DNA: TGCGCCAGCAGCTTCGGCAGCTCCTACGAGCAGTACTTC. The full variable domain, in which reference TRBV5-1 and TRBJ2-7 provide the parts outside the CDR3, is KAGVTQTPRYLIKTRGQQVTLSCSPISGHRSVSWYQQTPGQGLQFLFEYFSETQRNKGNFPGRFSGRQFSNSRSEMNVSTLELGDSALYLCASSFGSSYEQYFGPGTRLTVT.

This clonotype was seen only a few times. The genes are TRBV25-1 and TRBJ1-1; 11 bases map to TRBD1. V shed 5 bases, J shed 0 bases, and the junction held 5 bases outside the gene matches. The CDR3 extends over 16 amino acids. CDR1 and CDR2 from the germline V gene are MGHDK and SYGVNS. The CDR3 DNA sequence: TGTGCCAGCAGTCCCGGGACAGGGGGACTGAACACTGAAGCTTTCTTT. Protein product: CASSPGTGGLNTEAFF.

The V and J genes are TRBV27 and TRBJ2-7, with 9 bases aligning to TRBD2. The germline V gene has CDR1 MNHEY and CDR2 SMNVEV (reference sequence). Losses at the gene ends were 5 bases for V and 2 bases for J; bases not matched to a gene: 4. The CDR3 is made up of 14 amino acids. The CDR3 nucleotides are TGTGCCAGCAGTGCGACTAGCGGACCCTACGAGCAGTACTTC. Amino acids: CASSATSGPYEQYF.

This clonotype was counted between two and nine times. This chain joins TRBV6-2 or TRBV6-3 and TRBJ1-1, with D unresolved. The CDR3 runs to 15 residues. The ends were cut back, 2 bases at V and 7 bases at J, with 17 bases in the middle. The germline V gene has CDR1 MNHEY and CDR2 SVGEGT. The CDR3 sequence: CASSYPRQIGDEAFF. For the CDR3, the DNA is TGTGCCAGCAGTTACCCAAGACAAATCGGGGATGAAGCTTTCTTT.

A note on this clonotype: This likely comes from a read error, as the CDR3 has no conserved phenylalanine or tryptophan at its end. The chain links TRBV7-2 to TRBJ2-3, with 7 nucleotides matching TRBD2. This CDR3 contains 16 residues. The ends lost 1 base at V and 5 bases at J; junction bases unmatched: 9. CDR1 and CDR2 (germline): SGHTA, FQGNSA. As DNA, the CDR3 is TGTGCCAGCAGCTTAGATGCCGGCGGGAGTGTAGATACGCAGTATTTA. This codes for CASSLDAGGSVDTQYL.